The sequence of this T cell receptor (beta chain) was determined in a study of T cell responses to AZD1222 COVID-19 vaccine. About the study: Second-dose timings of about 4 or about 12 weeks were pooled. General observations from the study: Unmutated variant regions reportedly attract nearly half of all spike-specific TCRs. Only five or six people who got AZD1222 tested seropositive at baseline.

Germline CDR1 reads DFQATT; CDR2 reads SNEGSKA (reference sequence). The CDR3 consists of 14 residues. V was pared by 6 bases and J by 3 bases, with 8 bases of the junction left unmatched. Libraries were prepared by immunoSEQ multiplex PCR; TCRdb keeps only in-frame clonotypes and omits some of them. The sample includes about 110,000 clones, 80% to 90% seen only once; the top ten take approximately 8.1%. In the case of this clone: As yet, its antigen is unknown.

The sample was peripheral blood, taken on day 0 of AZD1222 vaccination. This TCR was recovered from an adult in good health. The chain recombines TRBV20-1 with TRBJ2-7; TRBD1 agrees at 10 bases. In DNA, the CDR3 is TGCAGTGCCAGTACCGGGACAGGGGTCTACGAGCAGTACTTC. Protein: CSASTGTGVYEQYF.